What follows describes a single T cell receptor (beta chain). This sample is drawn from a study of blood T cell repertoires in COVID-19. The assay was immunoSEQ multiplex PCR, and TCRdb's table has in-frame clones only and misses some. This sample has 250,000 to 300,000 clones, with approximately 85% found just once. Trimming cost V 7 bases and J 7 bases; bases outside gene matches: 9. Germline CDR1 and CDR2: MNHEY and SMNVEV (reference sequence). This CDR3 spans 15 amino acids. The receptor comes from a man between 45 and 60 years old with active or convalescent COVID-19. The sample consisted of peripheral blood. The chain links TRBV27 to TRBJ1-6; 8 bases fit TRBD1. CDR3 residues: CASKRPRDRNSPLHF. DNA for the CDR3: TGTGCCAGCAAACGACCCCGGGACAGGAATTCACCCCTCCACTTT.